The next 20 T cell receptor beta chains were all read from a single sample in a study of CD8+CD57+ T cells in acquired aplastic anemia. TCR beta VDJ and CDR3 were profiled, and genomic DNA was the template. Using its own MiXCR run on the reads, TCRdb lists one record per CDR3 protein. This table has around 180,000 distinct CDR3 sequences, 55% to 75% appearing once. The sequencing sample was made of sorted CD4+, CD8+, or CD8+CD57+ T cells (not recorded which) from PBMCs. Every receptor here comes from a human donor in good health.

The CDR3 DNA reads TGTGCCAGCAGCCAAACAGGGTTTGCTGAAGCTTTCTTT. It encodes CASSQTGFAEAFF. This chain links TRBV14 with TRBJ1-1, with a tentative D call TRBD1 (6 bases). This CDR3 is built from 13 residues. Germline CDR1 reads SGHDN; CDR2 reads FVKESK. The V gene lost 2 bases and the J gene lost 6 bases, with 10 bases spanning the gap. The whole variable domain, remainder taken from reference TRBV14 and TRBJ1-1, is EAGVTQFPSHSVIEKGQTVTLRCDPISGHDNLYWYRRVMGKEIKFLLHFVKESKQDESGMPNNRFLAERTGGTYSTLKVQPAELEDSGVYFCASSQTGFAEAFFGQGTRLTVV.

In its sample, this clonotype was seen many times. The chain has TRBV5-1 and TRBJ2-7, with unresolved D. From germline, CDR1 is SGHRS and CDR2 YFSETQ. This CDR3 comprises 16 residues. The V gene lost 0 bases and the J gene lost 3 bases, with 16 bases spanning the gap. The CDR3 DNA sequence: TGCGCCAGCAGCTTGGAAGTGGGTGCTGGGTACTACGAGCAGTACTTC. Encoded protein: CASSLEVGAGYYEQYF.

The V gene is TRBV5-1, the J gene TRBJ1-6, with 11 nucleotides matching TRBD1. J gave up 8 bases and V 6 bases, and 4 bases lay outside the gene matches. The germline V gene has CDR1 SGHRS and CDR2 YFSETQ. This CDR3 region has 14 residues. The DNA for the CDR3 is TGCGCCAGCAATTGGGGACAGGGGGATTCACCCCTCCACTTT. Amino acid sequence: CASNWGQGDSPLHF.

The chain has TRBV29-1 and TRBJ2-7, with D perhaps given as TRBD1 or TRBD2 (5 bases each). CDR1 SQVTM and CDR2 ANQGSEA come from the germline V gene. CDR3 length: 13 amino acids. V lost 0 bases and J 1 base, leaving 7 bases between the germline ends. The CDR3 coding sequence is TGCAGCGTTGAAGATGAGGGGTCCTACGAGCAGTACTTC. It codes for CSVEDEGSYEQYF.

This clonotype was found many times. The chain employs TRBV9 and TRBJ2-4; possible D gene TRBD2, 5 bases. The length of the CDR3 is 13 residues. Deletions cut 4 bases from V and 8 bases from J, with 13 bases between. Per germline, CDR1 SGDLS and CDR2 YYNGEE. CDR3 in amino acids: CASSTSLRDIQYF. The DNA of the CDR3 is TGTGCCAGCAGCACCTCCCTGAGGGACATTCAGTACTTC.

The CDR3 protein is CATSRDRDAGHEQFF. The CDR3 DNA follows: TGTGCCACCAGCAGAGATAGGGATGCCGGGCATGAGCAGTTCTTC. This sequence joins TRBV15 and TRBJ2-1; D unresolved. This CDR3 spans 15 amino acids. The germline V and J ends were trimmed by 0 bases and 8 bases, with 14 bases remaining between them. Germline V lookup: CDR1 LNHNV, CDR2 YYDKDF (reference sequence).

The chain recombines TRBV5-1 with TRBJ2-1, with 8 bases lining up with TRBD1. The CDR3 loop spans 15 amino acids. The J segment lost 2 bases and the V segment lost 5 bases, leaving 6 bases of the junction unmatched. Germline values: CDR1 SGHRS, CDR2 YFSETQ. The CDR3 region is CASRLTGGAYNEQFF. The DNA for the CDR3 is TGCGCCAGCAGGCTAACAGGGGGAGCCTACAATGAGCAGTTCTTC.

The chain recombines TRBV7-6 with TRBJ1-1, with TRBD1 matching 10 bases. Trimming took 6 bases from V and 0 from J; bases not matched to a gene: 7. The CDR3 extends over 16 amino acids. The germline V gene has CDR1 SGHVS and CDR2 FNYEAQ. CDR3 DNA sequence: TGTGCCAGCAGGGGCGGACAGGGGGGATTGAACACTGAAGCTTTCTTT. Amino acids: CASRGGQGGLNTEAFF. Variable domain in full (rest from reference TRBV7-6 and TRBJ1-1): GAGVSQSPRYKVTKRGQDVALRCDPISGHVSLYWYRQALGQGPEFLTYFNYEAQQDKSGLPNDRFSAERPEGSISTLTIQRTEQRDSAMYRCASRGGQGGLNTEAFFGQGTRLTVV.

The chain combines TRBV6-5 with TRBJ2-3; 12 bases are a match to TRBD2. The CDR3 totals 17 residues. Trimming at V came to 0 bases and at J to 4 bases, leaving 5 bases not matched to a gene. Germline V gene data show CDR1 as MNHEY and CDR2 as SVGAGI. The CDR3 DNA is TGTGCCAGCAGTTACTCGACTAGCGGGGGATGGGCAGATACGCAGTATTTT. This codes for CASSYSTSGGWADTQYF.

The rearrangement uses TRBV18 and TRBJ2-1, with TRBD2 matching over 10 bases. Germline V lookup: CDR1 KGHSH, CDR2 LQKENI. V shed 6 bases, J shed 9 bases, and the junction held 11 bases outside the gene matches. The length of the CDR3 is 15 residues. The CDR3, as DNA: TGTGCCAGCTCCCCAGATAGACTAGCGGGCTTTGAGCAGTTCTTC. Translation: CASSPDRLAGFEQFF.

The CDR3 nucleotides are TGCAGTGCGGACCTCAGCTACGAGCAGTACTTC. Its protein product is CSADLSYEQYF. The chain combines TRBV20-1 with TRBJ2-7; D gene uncertain. Germline values: CDR1 DFQATT, CDR2 SNEGSKA (reference sequence). The CDR3 runs to 11 residues. V lost 6 bases, J lost 3 bases, and 9 bases lay in between.

This clonotype was recorded many times. This chain connects TRBV24-1 to TRBJ2-3, with TRBD2 identical over 11 bases. The germline V gene encodes CDR1 KGHDR and CDR2 SFDVKD. The CDR3 consists of 19 residues. The V gene end was trimmed by 1 base and the J gene end by 2 bases; junction bases not matched to a gene: 10. In nucleotides, the CDR3 is TGTGCCACCAGTGATTTCCGTTACACTAGCGGGAGTTCCACAGATACGCAGTATTTT. It yields the protein CATSDFRYTSGSSTDTQYF.

V usage is TRBV5-1 and J usage is TRBJ2-5, with D unresolved. The germline V gene has CDR1 SGHRS and CDR2 YFSETQ. This CDR3 comprises 12 residues. With 7 bases removed from V and 4 bases from J, the gap between germline ends came to 11 bases. CDR3 protein: CASGSRAETQYF. CDR3 in DNA: TGCGCCAGCGGATCTAGGGCAGAGACCCAGTACTTC.

As regards this clonotype: An end of the junction does not agree with germline; a read error may underlie this. The chain couples TRBV7-9 to TRBJ2-7; 7 bases agree with TRBD1. The CDR3 has 14 residues. CDR1 is SEHNR and CDR2 is FQNEAQ in the germline V gene (reference sequence). Here the CDR3 reads CAGSLALTGYEQYF. The CDR3 bases are TGTGCCGGCAGCTTAGCGCTGACAGGGTACGAGCAGTACTTC.

This clonotype was detected only a few times. The chain carries TRBV25-1 and TRBJ1-6, with D tentatively TRBD1 (5 bases). Germline V lookup: CDR1 MGHDK, CDR2 SYGVNS. V was pared by 2 bases and J by 10 bases, with 15 bases between. The CDR3 runs to 15 residues. CDR3 bases: TGTGCCAGCAGTGAAACGGGACGGGAGGCGTCACCCCTCCACTTT. It is translated as CASSETGREASPLHF.

The chain employs TRBV29-1 and TRBJ1-2; possible D gene TRBD1, 6 bases. With 7 bases removed from V and 5 bases from J, the gap between germline ends came to 20 bases. The CDR3 sequence is 14 residues long. CDR1 is SQVTM, CDR2 ANQGSEA, per germline. The CDR3 loop is CSAQGVGGAYGYTF. CDR3 bases: TGCAGCGCCCAAGGGGTGGGGGGCGCTTATGGCTACACCTTC.

This clonotype was counted only a few times. Since a much larger clone is just one base distant, this may be a read error. V is TRBV13 and J is TRBJ2-7; 8 bases agree with TRBD2. This CDR3 is 15 amino acids long. Trimming took 1 base from V and 9 from J; bases not matched to a gene: 11. The germline V gene has CDR1 PRHDT and CDR2 FYEKMQ (reference sequence). CDR3 amino acids: CASSLDPGGQGGQYF. CDR3 DNA sequence: TGTGCCAGCAGCTTAGATCCGGGAGGGCAGGGCGGGCAGTACTTC.

This rearrangement joins TRBV20-1 to TRBJ2-7; no firm D call. Germline CDR1 and CDR2: DFQATT and SNEGSKA (reference sequence). The CDR3 runs to 12 residues. The ends were cut back, 0 bases at V and 4 bases at J, with 7 bases in the middle. The CDR3 sequence is CSARDVRYEQYF. The DNA for the CDR3 is TGCAGTGCTAGAGATGTGAGGTACGAGCAGTACTTC.

This clonotype showed up many times. The V and J genes are TRBV9 and TRBJ2-3; 12 bases are shared with TRBD2. Trimming took 7 bases from V and 3 from J; bases not matched to a gene: 3. The CDR3 consists of 14 residues. Per germline, CDR1 SGDLS and CDR2 YYNGEE. The DNA of the CDR3 is TGTGCCAGCGCGACTAGCGGGAGTACAGATACGCAGTATTTT. This gives the protein CASATSGSTDTQYF.

This clonotype appeared many times. The chain is built from TRBV24-1 and TRBJ1-1, with 9 bases aligning to TRBD1. The germline V gene has CDR1 KGHDR and CDR2 SFDVKD. The ends lost 4 bases at V and 2 bases at J; junction bases unmatched: 16. The CDR3 totals 19 residues. This chain's CDR3 is CATSDPDRGNSLGNTEAFF. The CDR3 coding sequence is TGTGCCACCAGTGACCCGGACAGGGGCAACTCTTTAGGTAACACTGAAGCTTTCTTT.